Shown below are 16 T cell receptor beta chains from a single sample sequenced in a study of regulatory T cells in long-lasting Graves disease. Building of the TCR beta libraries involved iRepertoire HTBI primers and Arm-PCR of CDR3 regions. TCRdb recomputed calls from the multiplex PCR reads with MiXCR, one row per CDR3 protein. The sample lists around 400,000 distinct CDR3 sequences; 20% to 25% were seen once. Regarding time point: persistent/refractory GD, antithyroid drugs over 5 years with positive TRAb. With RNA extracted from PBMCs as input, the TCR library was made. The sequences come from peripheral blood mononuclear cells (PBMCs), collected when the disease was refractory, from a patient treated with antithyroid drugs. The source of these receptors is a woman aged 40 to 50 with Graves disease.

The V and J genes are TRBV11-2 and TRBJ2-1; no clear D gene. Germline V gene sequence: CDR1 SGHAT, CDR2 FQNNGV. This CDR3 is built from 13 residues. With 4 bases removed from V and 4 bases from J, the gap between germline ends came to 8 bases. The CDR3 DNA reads TGTGCCAGCAGCTCCACCGGTTACAATGAGCAGTTCTTC. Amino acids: CASSSTGYNEQFF. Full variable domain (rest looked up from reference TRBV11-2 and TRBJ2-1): EAGVAQSPRYKIIEKRQSVAFWCNPISGHATLYWYQQILGQGPKLLIQFQNNGVVDDSQLPKDRFSAERLKGVDSTLKIQPAKLEDSAVYLCASSSTGYNEQFFGPGTRLTVL.

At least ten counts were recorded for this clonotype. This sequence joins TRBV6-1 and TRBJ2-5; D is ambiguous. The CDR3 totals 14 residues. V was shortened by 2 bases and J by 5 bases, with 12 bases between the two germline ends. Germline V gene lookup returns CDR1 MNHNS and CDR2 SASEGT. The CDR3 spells CASSETYPRETQYF. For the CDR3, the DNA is TGTGCCAGCAGTGAAACATATCCTCGGGAGACCCAGTACTTC.

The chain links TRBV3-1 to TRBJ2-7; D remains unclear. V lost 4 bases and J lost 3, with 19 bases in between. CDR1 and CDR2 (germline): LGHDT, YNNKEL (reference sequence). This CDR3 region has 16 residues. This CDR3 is CASSLTSSGRHYEQYF. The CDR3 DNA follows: TGTGCCAGCAGCCTAACAAGCTCAGGCCGACACTACGAGCAGTACTTC.

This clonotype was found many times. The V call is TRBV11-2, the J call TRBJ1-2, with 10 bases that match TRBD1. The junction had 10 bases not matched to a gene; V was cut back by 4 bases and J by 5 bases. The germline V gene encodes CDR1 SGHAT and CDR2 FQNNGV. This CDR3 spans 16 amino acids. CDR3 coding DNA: TGTGCCAGCAGCTCCATAAGGACAGGGGGATTTTATGGCTACACCTTC. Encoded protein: CASSSIRTGGFYGYTF.

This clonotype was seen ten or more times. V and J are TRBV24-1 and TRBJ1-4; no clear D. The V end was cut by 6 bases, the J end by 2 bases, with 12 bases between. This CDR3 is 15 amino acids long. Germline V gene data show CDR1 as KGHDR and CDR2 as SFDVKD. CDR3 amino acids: CATSSRFETNEKLFF. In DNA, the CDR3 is TGTGCCACCAGTTCCAGGTTCGAGACTAATGAAAAACTGTTTTTT.

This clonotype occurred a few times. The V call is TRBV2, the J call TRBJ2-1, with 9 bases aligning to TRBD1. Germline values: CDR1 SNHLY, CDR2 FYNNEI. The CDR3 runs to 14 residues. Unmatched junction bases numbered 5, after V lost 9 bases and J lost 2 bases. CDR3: CARRGQGPYNEQFF. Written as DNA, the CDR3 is TGTGCCAGAAGGGGACAGGGTCCCTACAATGAGCAGTTCTTC.

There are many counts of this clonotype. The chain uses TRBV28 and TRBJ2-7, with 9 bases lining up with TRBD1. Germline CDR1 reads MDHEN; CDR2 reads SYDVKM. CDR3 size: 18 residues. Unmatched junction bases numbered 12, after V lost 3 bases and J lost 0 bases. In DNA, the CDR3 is TGTGCCAGCAGTTTCGGGACAGGGTTCTTTTTTAGCTCCTACGAGCAGTACTTC. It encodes CASSFGTGFFFSSYEQYF.

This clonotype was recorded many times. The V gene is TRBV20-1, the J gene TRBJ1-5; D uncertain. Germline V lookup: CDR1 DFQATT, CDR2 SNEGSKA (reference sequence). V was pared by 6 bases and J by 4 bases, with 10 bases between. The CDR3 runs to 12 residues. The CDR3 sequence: CSALPPNQPQHF. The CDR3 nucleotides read TGCAGTGCCCTTCCTCCTAATCAGCCCCAGCATTTT.

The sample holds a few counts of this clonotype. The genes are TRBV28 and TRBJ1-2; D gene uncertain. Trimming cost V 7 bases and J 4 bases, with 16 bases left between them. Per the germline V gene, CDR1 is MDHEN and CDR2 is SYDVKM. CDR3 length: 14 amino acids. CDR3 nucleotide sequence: TGTGCCAGCAACCCGGAGCCCGAGGGCTATGGCTACACCTTC. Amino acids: CASNPEPEGYGYTF.

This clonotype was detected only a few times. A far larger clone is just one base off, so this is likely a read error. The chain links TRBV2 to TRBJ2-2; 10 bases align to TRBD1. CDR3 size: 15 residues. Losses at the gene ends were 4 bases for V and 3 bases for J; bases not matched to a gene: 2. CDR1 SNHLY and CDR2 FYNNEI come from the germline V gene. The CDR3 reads CASSAGTGDTGELFF. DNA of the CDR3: TGTGCCAGCAGTGCCGGGACAGGGGACACCGGGGAGCTGTTTTTT.

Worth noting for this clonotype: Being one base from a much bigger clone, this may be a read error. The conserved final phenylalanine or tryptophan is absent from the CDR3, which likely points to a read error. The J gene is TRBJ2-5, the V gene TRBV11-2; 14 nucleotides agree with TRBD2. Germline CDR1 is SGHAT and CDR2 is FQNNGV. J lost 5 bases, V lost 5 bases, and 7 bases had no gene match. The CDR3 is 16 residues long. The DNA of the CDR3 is TGTGCCAGCAGCGCGGGGACTAGCGGGAGTGGGGAGACCCAGTACTCC. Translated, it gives CASSAGTSGSGETQYS.

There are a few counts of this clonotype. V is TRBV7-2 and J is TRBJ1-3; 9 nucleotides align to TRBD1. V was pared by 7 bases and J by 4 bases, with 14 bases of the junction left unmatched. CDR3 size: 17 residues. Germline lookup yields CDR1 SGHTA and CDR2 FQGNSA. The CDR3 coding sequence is TGTGCCAGCATCGACCTTCTGGACAGGGGAGCCGGAAACACCATATATTTT. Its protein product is CASIDLLDRGAGNTIYF.

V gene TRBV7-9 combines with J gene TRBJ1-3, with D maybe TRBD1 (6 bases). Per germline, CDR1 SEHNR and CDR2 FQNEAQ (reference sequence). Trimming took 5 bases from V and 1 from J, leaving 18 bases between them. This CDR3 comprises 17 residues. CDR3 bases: TGTGCCAGCAGCGGCGAATCCGGGACATCATCTGGAAACACCATATATTTT. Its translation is CASSGESGTSSGNTIYF.

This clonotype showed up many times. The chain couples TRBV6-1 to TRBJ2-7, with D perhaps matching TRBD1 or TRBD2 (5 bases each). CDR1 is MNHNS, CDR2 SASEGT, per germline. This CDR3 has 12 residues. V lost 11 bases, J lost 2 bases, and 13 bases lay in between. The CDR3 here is CAGGLTAYEQYF. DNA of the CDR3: TGTGCCGGAGGACTGACAGCCTACGAGCAGTACTTC.

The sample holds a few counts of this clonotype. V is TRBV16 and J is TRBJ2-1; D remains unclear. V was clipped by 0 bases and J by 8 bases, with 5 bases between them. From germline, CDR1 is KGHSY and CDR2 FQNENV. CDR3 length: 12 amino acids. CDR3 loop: CASSQSAYEQFF. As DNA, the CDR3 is TGTGCCAGCAGCCAATCTGCGTATGAGCAGTTCTTC.

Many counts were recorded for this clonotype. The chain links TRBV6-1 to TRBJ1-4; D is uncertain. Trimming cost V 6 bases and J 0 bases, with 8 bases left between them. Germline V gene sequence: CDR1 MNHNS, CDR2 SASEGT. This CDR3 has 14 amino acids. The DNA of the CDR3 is TGTGCCAGCAGACCGACGGCAACTAATGAAAAACTGTTTTTT. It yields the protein CASRPTATNEKLFF.